This TCR beta chain originates from a study of graft-versus-host responses after intestinal transplantation. The wider study: Each patient got anti-thymocyte globulin induction, then tacrolimus and steroids for approximately three years. Study-wide points: Recipient marrow showed GvH clones, some seen first in ileum or blood. Early after transplant, HvG clones declined as circulating GvH clones peaked.

The CDR3 runs to 13 residues. Looked up from germline, CDR1 is SGHRS and CDR2 is YFSETQ. The V gene end was trimmed by 2 bases and the J gene end by 9 bases; junction bases not matched to a gene: 7. Using immunoSEQ multiplex PCR, the repertoire was profiled, and TCRdb retains in-frame clones only, with some absent. This sample has roughly 120,000 clones; 90% occur once, and the top ten carry approximately 0.18%. With respect to this clone: Its antigen is unidentified.

The V call is TRBV5-1, the J call TRBJ1-1, with 7 bases that match TRBD1. Sequencing was performed on unstimulated CD4+ T cells sorted from spleen or lymph node cells, taken before intestinal transplant. This sequence originates from a human donor who received an intestinal transplant. CDR3 in amino acids: CASSFDRDGKAFF. The CDR3, as DNA: TGCGCCAGCAGCTTCGACAGGGACGGGAAAGCTTTCTTT.